This T cell receptor beta chain was captured by sequencing in a study of blood T cells in healthy people across ages. PCR was performed a second time for about 7 to 12 cycles using a sample-barcoded 5' primer and a J-beta primer mix. TCRdb passed the 5' RACE reads through MiXCR, listing each CDR3 protein once. There are some 550,000 distinct CDR3 sequences in the sample; around 50% occur only once, and around 24% lies in the top ten. The authors drew 8 to 10 milliliters of peripheral blood from each donor. Trimming shortened V by 4 bases and J by 2 bases, and 12 bases separated the two germline ends. The germline gives CDR1 MNHEY, CDR2 SMNVEV (reference sequence). The CDR3 is made up of 15 amino acids.

The J gene is TRBJ2-1, the V gene TRBV27; D remains ambiguous. Sequenced sample: blood. This TCR was recovered from a man older than 75 in good health. CDR3 in DNA: TGTGCCAGCAGTTCATGGGCAGTACCCTACAATGAGCAGTTCTTC. It translates to CASSSWAVPYNEQFF.